This T cell receptor (beta chain) originates from a study of response to subunit inactivated influenza vaccine. TCRdb reprocessed the RT-PCR reads via MiXCR and lists one record per CDR3 protein. Altogether hundreds of thousands of distinct CDR3 sequences are present, 14% being singletons, with the ten largest covering less than 7%. Study-wide points: T cells newly recruited by each seasonal influenza vaccination are few, the authors suggested.

The CDR3 is made up of 13 amino acids. V was clipped by 4 bases and J by 16 bases, with 21 bases between them. Germline CDR1 is SGHDT and CDR2 is YYEEEE. The table lists this clonotype with a few counts. Antigen specificity is unknown. The chain links TRBV5-6 to TRBJ2-4; D gene ambiguous. The receptor's source is a man between 45 and 60 years old who received an inactivated influenza vaccine. The sample here was PBMCs from blood, taken 14 to 15 days before vaccination. The DNA for the CDR3 is TGTGCCAGCAGCGGAAACCGTCACGACACGGTCTACTTC. Translated: CASSGNRHDTVYF.